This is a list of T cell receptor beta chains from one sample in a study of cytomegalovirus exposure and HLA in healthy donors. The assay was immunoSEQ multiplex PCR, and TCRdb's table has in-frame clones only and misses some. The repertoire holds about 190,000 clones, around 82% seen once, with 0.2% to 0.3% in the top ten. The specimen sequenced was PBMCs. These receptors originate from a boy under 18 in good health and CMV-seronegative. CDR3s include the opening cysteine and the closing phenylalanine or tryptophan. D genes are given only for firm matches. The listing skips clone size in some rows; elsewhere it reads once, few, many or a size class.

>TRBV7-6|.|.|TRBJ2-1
TGTGCCAGCAGCTTGGAGACAGTCAACAATGAGCAGTTCTTC
CASSLETVNNEQFF
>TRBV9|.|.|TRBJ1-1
TGTGCCAGCAGCGTAGGGGCAGGTGAAGCTTTCTTT
CASSVGAGEAFF
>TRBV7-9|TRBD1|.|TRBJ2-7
TGTGCCAGCAGCCCAGGACAGGGGGCACTCGAGCAGTACTTC
CASSPGQGALEQYF
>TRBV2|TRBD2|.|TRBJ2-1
TGTGCCAGCAGTGCCTTCGGAGCGGGGGGTAACAATGAGCAGTTCTTC
CASSAFGAGGNNEQFF
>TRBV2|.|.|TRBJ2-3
TGTGCCAGCAAGTGGGGGGAAACAGATACGCAGTATTTT
CASKWGETDTQYF
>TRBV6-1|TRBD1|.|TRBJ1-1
TGTGCCAGCCAAAACAGGGACAGGGCGGACACTGAAGCTTTCTTT
CASQNRDRADTEAFF
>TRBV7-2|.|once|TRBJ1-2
TGTGCCAGCAGCCCCGGACTGTCAAACTATGGCTACACCTTC
CASSPGLSNYGYTF
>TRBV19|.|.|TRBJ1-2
TGTGCCAGTCATGCGGGTGGCTTGTATGGCTACACCTTC
CASHAGGLYGYTF
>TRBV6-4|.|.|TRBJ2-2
TGTGCCAGCAGTCCACTATCAGGGTTCACCGGGGAGCTGTTTTTT
CASSPLSGFTGELFF
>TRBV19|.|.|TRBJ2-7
TGTGCCAGTAGTATAGACACAGCAGCCTACGAGCAGTACTTC
CASSIDTAAYEQYF
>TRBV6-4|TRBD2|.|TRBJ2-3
TGTGCCAGCAGTTTGACTAGCGGGATAGATACGCAGTATTTT
CASSLTSGIDTQYF
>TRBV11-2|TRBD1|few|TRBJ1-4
TGTGCCAGCAGCTTTGGACAGGGGGTGGCAACTAATGAAAAACTGTTTTTT
CASSFGQGVATNEKLFF
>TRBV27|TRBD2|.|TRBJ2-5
TGTGCCAGCAGTTTAAGCACTAGCGGGAGCCCTCCTCAAGAGACCCAGTACTTC
CASSLSTSGSPPQETQYF
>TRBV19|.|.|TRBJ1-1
TGTGCCAGTAGTATAACTACAGGGCAAGAAGCTTTCTTT
CASSITTGQEAFF
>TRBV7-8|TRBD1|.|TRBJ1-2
TGTGCCAGCAGCTTAAGTACCCCGGGACAGGGAGGCTACACCTTC
CASSLSTPGQGGYTF
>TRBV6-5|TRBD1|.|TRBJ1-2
TGTGCCAGCAGTGTAGACAGGGGCGGCTATGGCTACACCTTC
CASSVDRGGYGYTF
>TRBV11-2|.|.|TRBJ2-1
TGTGCCAGCAGCTTAGGAGTCCCCGAGGCGTTCTTC
CASSLGVPEAFF
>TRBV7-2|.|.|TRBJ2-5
TGTGCCAGCAGCTTAGCACGGGGGACTCAAGAGACCCAGTACTTC
CASSLARGTQETQYF
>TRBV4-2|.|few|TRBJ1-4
TGTGCCAGCAGCCATTCGCAGTATAATGAAAAACTGTTTTTT
CASSHSQYNEKLFF
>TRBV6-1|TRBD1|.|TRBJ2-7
TGTGCCAGCACAGGGACAGGCCCGTGGGAGCAGTACTTC
CASTGTGPWEQYF
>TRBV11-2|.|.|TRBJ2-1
TGTGCCAGCAGCCCAGCAGCGTGGGATGAGCAGTTCTTC
CASSPAAWDEQFF
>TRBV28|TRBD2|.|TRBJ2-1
TGTGCCAGCAGTTTATTAGCGGGAGGGGACAATGAGCAGTTCTTC
CASSLLAGGDNEQFF
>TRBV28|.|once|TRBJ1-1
TGTGCCAGCAGCTCTTGGGTCAGGGAGGCCACTGAAGCTTTCTTT
CASSSWVREATEAFF
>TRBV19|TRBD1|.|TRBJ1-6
TGTGCCAGCAACCCGACAGGGGAAAATTCACCCCTCCACTTT
CASNPTGENSPLHF
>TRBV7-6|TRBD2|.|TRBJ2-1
TGTGCCAGCAGCTTAGGGGGGGAGGGTTACAATGAGCAGTTCTTC
CASSLGGEGYNEQFF
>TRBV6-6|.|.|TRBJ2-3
TGTGCCAGCAGTCCCCTTTCCCGCACAGATACGCAGTATTTT
CASSPLSRTDTQYF
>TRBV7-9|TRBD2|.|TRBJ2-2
TGTGCCAGCAGCCATCTAGTCGGGGGGGCCCACGGGGAGCTGTTTTTT
CASSHLVGGAHGELFF
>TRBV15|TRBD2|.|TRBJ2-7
TGTGCCACCAGCAGAGCACTAGCGGGAGTATTTAACGGGTACGAGCAGTACTTC
CATSRALAGVFNGYEQYF
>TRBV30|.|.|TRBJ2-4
TGTGCCTGGAGTCGTCAACTAGTAGCCAAAAACATTCAGTACTTC
CAWSRQLVAKNIQYF
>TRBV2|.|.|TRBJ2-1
TGTGCCAGCAGGGAACTACGTAGTGAGCAGTTCTTC
CASRELRSEQFF
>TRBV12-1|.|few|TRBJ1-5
TGTGCCAGCAGCCTAGGGGGTGGTCAGCCCCAGCATTTT
CASSLGGGQPQHF
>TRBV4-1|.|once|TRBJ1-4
TGCGCCAGCAGCCAAGGGGGGGGTAATGAAAAACTGTTTTTT
CASSQGGGNEKLFF
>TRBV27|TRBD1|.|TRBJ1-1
TGTGCCAGCAGTCCGCAGGGGGCGGGAGCTTTCTTT
CASSPQGAGAFF
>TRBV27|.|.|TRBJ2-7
TGTGCCAGCAGTCCGCATGGGACTGTCGCCTACGAGCAGTACTTC
CASSPHGTVAYEQYF
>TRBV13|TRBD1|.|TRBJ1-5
TGTGCCAGTAAGGGGGCCTACAGCAATCAGCCCCAGCATTTT
CASKGAYSNQPQHF
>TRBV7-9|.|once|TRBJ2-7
TGTGCCAGCAGCCGGGAGCAGACCTACGAGCAGTACTTC
CASSREQTYEQYF
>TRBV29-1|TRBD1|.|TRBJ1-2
TGCAGCGTTGAAGACAGGGGGTTTGAGGGCTACACCTTC
CSVEDRGFEGYTF
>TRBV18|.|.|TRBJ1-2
TGTGCCAGCTCTCTTCAACAGAGGGAAGCTCAAGGCTACACCTTC
CASSLQQREAQGYTF
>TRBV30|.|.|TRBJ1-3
TGTGCCTGGGACTTATCTGGAAACACCATATATTTT
CAWDLSGNTIYF
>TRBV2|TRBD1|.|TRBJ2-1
TGTGCCAGCATCACAGGGGGTAGTGGGAGCTACAATGAGCAGTTCTTC
CASITGGSGSYNEQFF